The 16 T cell receptor beta chains listed next were all sequenced from one sample in a study of cytomegalovirus exposure and HLA in healthy donors (dated by TCRdb to between 2016 and 2019). Preparation of the library involved the immunoSEQ multiplex PCR assay. A mixture of 60 forward primers for TCR Vbeta segments and 13 reverse primers for TCR Jbeta segments was used in the multiplex PCR. The table comes from immuneACCESS by way of TCRdb, which keeps in-frame sequences with V and J called. Part of the clones is missing from these tables; in studies checked, under half for an unresolved V gene and the rest for unknown reasons. Across this sample there are more than 80,000 clones, with roughly 74% seen only once. The leading ten clones occupy 2.5% to 3.5% of the sample. The source material was PBMCs. The receptors were sampled from a female donor in good health and CMV-seropositive.

The rearrangement links TRBV5-1 to TRBJ2-2; D gene ambiguous. Germline assignment: CDR1 SGHRS and CDR2 YFSETQ. There are 13 residues in the CDR3. The V and J ends lost 0 bases and 5 bases respectively, with 5 bases between them. The CDR3 sequence is CASSLAGTGELFF. Written as DNA, the CDR3 is TGCGCCAGCAGCTTGGCCGGGACCGGGGAGCTGTTTTTT.

This chain uses TRBV4-3 with TRBJ1-4; 7 bases fit TRBD1. J lost 9 bases, V lost 4 bases, and 14 bases had no gene match. The CDR3 loop spans 16 amino acids. CDR1 LGHNA and CDR2 YSLEER come from the germline V gene. CDR3 bases: TGCGCCAGCAGCCGAGCCAAGGGCCAGGGGGGAAAAAAACTGTTTTTT. Protein product: CASSRAKGQGGKKLFF.

The chain combines TRBV30 with TRBJ1-2; unclear D gene. Germline CDR1 is GTSNPN and CDR2 is SVGIG (reference sequence). V dropped 7 bases and J dropped 5 bases, with 17 bases sitting between them. The CDR3 length is 13 residues. CDR3 sequence (DNA): TGTGCCTTGGCCGACTTCGGGATTTATGGCTACACCTTC. Its protein is CALADFGIYGYTF.

The V and J genes are TRBV4-1 and TRBJ2-3; tentatively, D is TRBD2 (5 bases). CDR1 MGHRA and CDR2 YSYEKL come from the germline V gene. Between the trimmed V and J ends, which lost 3 bases and 0 bases, there was a span of 16 bases. The CDR3 consists of 17 residues. CDR3 residues: CASSQQAPRASTDTQYF. CDR3 in DNA: TGCGCCAGCAGCCAGCAGGCGCCGCGGGCTAGCACAGATACGCAGTATTTT.

The V and J genes are TRBV4-3 and TRBJ1-1; the match to TRBD1 covers 10 bases. CDR1 and CDR2 (germline): LGHNA, YSLEER. V lost 4 bases, J lost 1 base, and 6 bases stayed unmatched. There are 16 residues in the CDR3. The CDR3 here is CASSLDRDRGNTEAFF. The CDR3 bases are TGCGCCAGCAGCCTTGACCGGGACAGGGGGAACACTGAAGCTTTCTTT.

The chain has TRBV18 and TRBJ2-7; 9 bases fit TRBD1. The CDR3 has 13 amino acids. Per germline, CDR1 KGHSH and CDR2 LQKENI. V dropped 6 bases and J dropped 6; count of bases not matched to a gene: 6. CDR3 protein: CASSPGQGAEQYF. The CDR3 nucleotides read TGTGCCAGCTCCCCGGGACAGGGCGCCGAGCAGTACTTC.

The chain joins TRBV6-6 to TRBJ2-7; 8 bases are a match to TRBD1. J lost 1 base, V lost 10 bases, and 12 bases had no gene match. The CDR3 loop spans 15 amino acids. Germline V gene lookup returns CDR1 MNHNY and CDR2 SVGAGI (reference sequence). CDR3 bases: TGTGCCACAATCCGAGGGCAGGGGGCTTCCTACGAGCAGTACTTC. It specifies CATIRGQGASYEQYF.

This sequence joins TRBV10-1 and TRBJ2-5, with a possible D match to TRBD2 (6 bases). Trimming removed 7 bases from V and 3 bases from J, with 9 bases in between. Germline CDR1 is WNHNN and CDR2 is SYGVQD (reference sequence). This CDR3 has 12 amino acids. CDR3 sequence reads: CASTRGEETQYF. For the CDR3, the DNA is TGCGCCAGCACGCGGGGAGAAGAGACCCAGTACTTC.

In nucleotides, the CDR3 is TGTGCCAGCAGCTTAGGACAGACGGACTATGGCTACACCTTC. It codes for CASSLGQTDYGYTF. The V call is TRBV7-9, the J call TRBJ1-2, with D possibly TRBD1 on 5 matching bases. V was cut by 1 base and J by 3 bases, with 9 bases left in between. The CDR3 runs 14 residues. Germline CDR1 is SEHNR and CDR2 is FQNEAQ (reference sequence).

This clone has just a few counts. This chain links TRBV10-1 with TRBJ2-7; D is possibly TRBD1 (6 bases). Per the germline V gene, CDR1 is WNHNN and CDR2 is SYGVQD (reference sequence). This CDR3 has 15 residues. The V end lost 2 bases, the J end lost 2 bases, and 13 bases lay between the germline ends. CDR3 bases: TGCGCCAGCAGTGAGAGCGTCGGGGACACCTACGAGCAGTACTTC. Protein: CASSESVGDTYEQYF.

In its sample, this clone was seen a few times. The chain carries TRBV6-1 and TRBJ1-1, with D uncertain. The germline CDR1 and CDR2 sequences are MNHNS and SASEGT. Between the trimmed V and J ends, which lost 1 base and 2 bases, there was a span of 11 bases. CDR3 length: 15 amino acids. The CDR3 bases are TGTGCCAGCAGTGAAGGTAGGAAACTAAACACTGAAGCTTTCTTT. Protein product: CASSEGRKLNTEAFF.

The V gene is TRBV7-9, the J gene TRBJ1-2; 8 bases are shared with TRBD1. The CDR3 covers 14 residues. The trim removed 5 bases at V and 3 bases at J, leaving 5 bases unmatched. Germline lookup yields CDR1 SEHNR and CDR2 FQNEAQ (reference sequence). The DNA for the CDR3 is TGTGCCAGCAGCCTTCAGGGGGCGGACTATGGCTACACCTTC. Its translation is CASSLQGADYGYTF.

V usage is TRBV7-6 and J usage is TRBJ2-1; a possible D gene is TRBD2 (6 bases). Trimming stripped 0 bases from V and 7 bases from J, with 13 bases between. This CDR3 is built from 15 residues. Per germline, CDR1 SGHVS and CDR2 FNYEAQ. CDR3 in amino acids: CASSLAGSDQNEQFF. In nucleotides, the CDR3 is TGTGCCAGCAGCTTAGCCGGGAGCGACCAAAATGAGCAGTTCTTC.

V is TRBV28 and J is TRBJ2-1, with 7 nucleotides matching TRBD1. This CDR3 has 16 residues. In germline, CDR1 is MDHEN, CDR2 SYDVKM. J gave up 9 bases and V 3 bases, and 14 bases lay outside the gene matches. The chain's CDR3 is CASSFEWTGYSGEQFF. Here the CDR3 DNA reads TGTGCCAGCAGTTTTGAGTGGACAGGTTATTCAGGTGAGCAGTTCTTC.

This chain connects TRBV30 to TRBJ2-3; 9 bases map to TRBD2. CDR3 size: 14 residues. Per the germline V gene, CDR1 is GTSNPN and CDR2 is SVGIG (reference sequence). CDR3 coding DNA: TGTGCTTTGACTAGCGGCAATTGGGCAGATACGCAGTATTTT. It yields the protein CALTSGNWADTQYF.

This clone appeared once. The chain recombines TRBV30 with TRBJ2-7, with 8 bases fitting TRBD1. Germline lookup yields CDR1 GTSNPN and CDR2 SVGIG (reference sequence). The trim removed 0 bases at V and 4 bases at J, leaving 2 bases unmatched. The CDR3 consists of 13 residues. CDR3 nucleotides: TGTGCCTGGAGTGTACGACAGGGGTACGAGCAGTACTTC. Its translation: CAWSVRQGYEQYF.